A selection of T cell receptor beta chains follows, all from one sample in a study of T cells in Graves' hyperthyroidism and ophthalmopathy. TCRdb analysed the multiplex PCR reads with MiXCR anew, one entry per CDR3 protein. The sample yields approximately 600,000 distinct CDR3 sequences, around 13% seen once. Material for sequencing was blood. The source is a woman aged 30 to 39 with Graves' hyperthyroidism that later progressed to Graves' ophthalmopathy. Both conserved end residues are part of each CDR3. D genes are given only for firm matches. The size field is filled for only some rows; it gives once, few, many or a size class.

v_call	d_call	clone_size	j_call	cdr3_nt	cdr3_aa
TRBV20-1	TRBD1	many	TRBJ1-1	TGCAGTGCTAGAGATCATGAATGGGGGGAACAGGGGAAGAAGCCTTTCTTT	CSARDHEWGEQGKKPFF
TRBV5-1	TRBD1	many	TRBJ1-2	TGCGCCAGCAGCCGGACAGGTGATGACTATGGCTACACCTTC	CASSRTGDDYGYTF
TRBV20-1	TRBD1	NA	TRBJ1-1	TGCAGTGCTAGGGGACAGGGTGGGCGGGACACTGAAGCTTTCTTT	CSARGQGGRDTEAFF
TRBV29-1	NA	many	TRBJ1-5	TGCAGCGTTAGTCCGGGGGGCGATCAGCCCCAGCATTTT	CSVSPGGDQPQHF
TRBV11-2	NA	many	TRBJ2-1	TGTGCCAGCCGGATGGGGCCCCCCAATGAGCAGTTCTTC	CASRMGPPNEQFF
TRBV20-1	NA	NA	TRBJ2-7	TGCAGTGCTTATGGAGCCCCCGGGGGCCCCTACGAGCAGTACTTC	CSAYGAPGGPYEQYF
TRBV12-3/TRBV12-4	TRBD2	many	TRBJ2-3	TGTGCCAGCAAAACTCATCTTGGGCTAGCGGGAGGGAGCACAGATACGCAGTATTTT	CASKTHLGLAGGSTDTQYF
TRBV3-1	TRBD1	many	TRBJ1-4	TGTGCCAGCAGTTGGGGACAGCAGAATGAAAAACTGTTTTTT	CASSWGQQNEKLFF
TRBV29-1	NA	many	TRBJ1-1	TGCAGCGTCACGGACCACGGCTCAGAAGCTTTCTTT	CSVTDHGSEAFF
TRBV19	NA	few	TRBJ1-1	TGTGCCAGTATCCCGGACATTTGGGGCACTGAAGCTTTCTTT	CASIPDIWGTEAFF
TRBV12-3/TRBV12-4	TRBD1	many	TRBJ2-7	TGTGCCAGCATCGGGACAGGGGACCACGAGCAGTACTTC	CASIGTGDHEQYF
TRBV5-8	NA	once	TRBJ1-1	TGTGCCAGCAGCCCGGCGTGGGACACTGGAGCTTTCTTT	CASSPAWDTGAFF
TRBV27	TRBD1	few	TRBJ2-5	TGTGCCAGCACTGGACAGGGGAAAGAAGAGACCCAGTACTTC	CASTGQGKEETQYF
TRBV6-7	TRBD1	many	TRBJ2-5	TGTGCCAGCAGTTACTCAAACCACACAGGGGCTGAGACCCAGTACTTC	CASSYSNHTGAETQYF
TRBV4-1	NA	few	TRBJ1-1	TGCGCCAGCAGCCATCCTGGATTAAACACTGAAGCTTTCTTT	CASSHPGLNTEAFF
TRBV12-3/TRBV12-4	TRBD1	many	TRBJ2-3	TGTGCCAGCAGTCCCACGGGACAGGGTACAGATACGCAGTATTTT	CASSPTGQGTDTQYF
TRBV9	NA	NA	TRBJ1-3	TGTGCCAGCAGCCTGACGGACGGAGGGGGAAACACCATATATTTT	CASSLTDGGGNTIYF
TRBV5-1	NA	many	TRBJ2-7	TGCGCCAGCAGCTCCATAGCGGACCAACCCCCACGCGAGCAGTACTTC	CASSSIADQPPREQYF
TRBV7-2	TRBD1	few	TRBJ2-4	TGTGCCAGCAGCTGGGGACAGGGAATACAAAACATTCAGTACTTC	CASSWGQGIQNIQYF
TRBV28	TRBD2	many	TRBJ2-3	TGTGCCAGCAGTTTGCCTAGCGGCCACACAGATACGCAGTATTTT	CASSLPSGHTDTQYF
TRBV6-1	TRBD2	many	TRBJ2-2	TGTGCCAGCAGCCCGGGGACTAGCGACACCGGGGAGCTGTTTTTT	CASSPGTSDTGELFF
TRBV27	TRBD2	many	TRBJ2-3	TGTGCCAGCAGTTTATCGGCTAGCGGGTCCCATAGCACAGATACGCAGTATTTT	CASSLSASGSHSTDTQYF
TRBV3-1	NA	NA	TRBJ1-3	TGTGCCAGCAGCCAAGAGCTGGGTCTCTCTGGAAACACCATATATTTT	CASSQELGLSGNTIYF
TRBV6-2/TRBV6-3	TRBD2	many	TRBJ2-3	TGTGCCAGCAGTTCGATGAGCGGGGTCACAGATACGCAGTATTTT	CASSSMSGVTDTQYF
TRBV10-3	NA	NA	TRBJ1-1	TGTGCCATCAGTGAGTTACAGGGCACTGAAGCTTTCTTT	CAISELQGTEAFF
TRBV30	NA	many	TRBJ2-1	TGTGCCTTAGTAGCGGACTCCTACAATGAGCAGTTCTTC	CALVADSYNEQFF
TRBV12-3/TRBV12-4	NA	many	TRBJ1-1	TGTGCCGGGGCCAGGGACGGATACACTGAAGCTTTCTTT	CAGARDGYTEAFF
TRBV19	NA	many	TRBJ1-2	TGTGCCAGTAGTATTGATTGGCTTCGGGGCTACACCTTC	CASSIDWLRGYTF
TRBV10-3	NA	many	TRBJ1-1	TGTGCCTCTTGTCAGGTGGCAGGGAACACTGAAGCTTTCTTT	CASCQVAGNTEAFF
TRBV7-2	NA	few	TRBJ2-1	TGTGCCAGCAGCTGGGGGGTGAGGGAGAGCCACAATGAGCAGTTCTTC	CASSWGVRESHNEQFF
TRBV24-1	NA	NA	TRBJ2-7	TGTGCCACCCGTGAAGCTAGCTACGAGCAGTACTTC	CATREASYEQYF
TRBV7-3	NA	many	TRBJ2-7	TGTGCCAGCAGCTTAACGGCATTTTCCGAGCAGTACTTC	CASSLTAFSEQYF
TRBV2	NA	many	TRBJ1-5	TGTGCCAGCAGTGAAGAGAGAGATGGCAATCAGCCCCAGCATTTT	CASSEERDGNQPQHF
TRBV3-1	NA	few	TRBJ1-4	TGTGCCAGCAGCCAACAGACGGCGAGTGAAAAACTGTTTTTT	CASSQQTASEKLFF
TRBV11-3	NA	few	TRBJ2-2	TGTGCCAGCAGCTTGGGGCTAGGGATTACCGGGGAGCTGTTTTTT	CASSLGLGITGELFF
TRBV11-1	NA	many	TRBJ2-2	TGTGCCAGCAGCGCGGCGGGACAGAACACCGGGGAGCTGTTTTTT	CASSAAGQNTGELFF